This TCR beta chain was documented in a study of T-cell reconstitution after alpha-beta-depleted transplantation in children. Unique molecular identifiers were used to barcode this TCRbeta library. MiXCR, applied by TCRdb to the PCR reads, yields one record per CDR3 protein. Among 700,000 to 850,000 distinct CDR3 sequences listed, around 17% were seen once. Study observations and caveats: Expanded clones from the graft, numbering several hundred, reportedly supplied alpha-beta T cells about two months after transplant.

This clonotype was picked up many times. Its antigen is unidentified. Trimming took 2 bases from V and 6 from J, leaving 16 bases between them. CDR1 and CDR2 (germline): SGHRS, YFSETQ. The CDR3 is 15 amino acids. Sample: PBMCs, mostly from graft donor cells, taken 360 days after TCRalphabeta/CD19-depleted stem cell transplant. The sequence was obtained from a male patient younger than 18 who had a stem cell transplant for acute lymphoblastic leukemia, so the T cells may come from the graft donor. V and J are TRBV5-1 and TRBJ2-3, with D perhaps TRBD2 (5 bases). The CDR3 nucleotides are TGCGCCAGCAGCTTTACGGACTCCAGAGGGGATACGCAGTATTTT. The encoded protein is CASSFTDSRGDTQYF.